This TCR beta chain comes out of a study of radiotherapy plus CTLA-4 blockade in lung cancer. Enrolled patients, whose metastatic non-small-cell lung cancer was chemo-refractory, received focal radiation plus CTLA-4 blockade with ipilimumab. Clones were read by immunoSEQ multiplex PCR, and TCRdb kept only the in-frame ones, dropping some. The repertoire holds about 87,000 clones, with around 90% as singletons. This CDR3 has 15 amino acids. Germline lookup yields CDR1 ENHRY and CDR2 SYGVKD. Trimming at V came to 4 bases and at J to 4 bases, leaving 7 bases not matched to a gene. The sequence came from a human donor with non-small cell lung cancer that progressed on radiotherapy plus ipilimumab. The sample in question was peripheral blood, obtained from a patient treated with radiotherapy plus ipilimumab. The V call is TRBV10-3, the J call TRBJ2-1, with 7 positions matching TRBD2. The CDR3 loop reads CAISVASGTYNEQFF. The DNA of the CDR3 is TGTGCCATCAGTGTGGCTAGCGGAACATACAATGAGCAGTTCTTC.